The next 29 T cell receptor beta chains were all read from a single sample in a study of blood T cell repertoires in COVID-19. The assay was immunoSEQ multiplex PCR, and TCRdb's table has in-frame clones only and misses some. This table holds approximately 39,000 clones, over 80% found once. What was sequenced was peripheral blood. These receptors were taken from a man aged 45-65 years with active or convalescent COVID-19.

This sequence joins TRBV30 and TRBJ2-7; TRBD1 aligns across 8 bases. The CDR3 consists of 15 residues. The ends lost 5 bases at V and 2 bases at J; junction bases unmatched: 11. Germline values: CDR1 GTSNPN, CDR2 SVGIG (reference sequence). The CDR3 DNA reads TGTGCCTGGGACCTAAGGCGGACAGGGACCTACGAGCAGTACTTC. It codes for CAWDLRRTGTYEQYF.

The chain has TRBV5-1 and TRBJ2-2; 7 nucleotides align to TRBD1. With 4 bases clipped from V and 6 bases from J, the junction kept 9 bases outside the gene matches. Germline lookup yields CDR1 SGHRS and CDR2 YFSETQ. The CDR3 is 15 amino acids. This CDR3 is CASSPDRDWAGELFF. DNA of the CDR3: TGCGCCAGCAGCCCAGACAGGGATTGGGCCGGGGAGCTGTTTTTT.

This rearrangement joins TRBV4-1 to TRBJ1-1; maybe TRBD1 (5 bases). Between the trimmed V and J ends, which lost 2 bases and 0 bases, there was a span of 19 bases. There are 18 residues in the CDR3. Germline loops: CDR1 MGHRA, CDR2 YSYEKL. CDR3 DNA sequence: TGCGCCAGCAGCCAAAAAGGGGCTGCCCGACTCATGAACACTGAAGCTTTCTTT. As protein: CASSQKGAARLMNTEAFF.

This clone was seen more than once but under ten times. This chain connects TRBV7-9 to TRBJ2-3; 11 bases agree with TRBD2. The junction had 11 bases not matched to a gene; V was cut back by 6 bases and J by 0 bases. Germline V gene lookup returns CDR1 SEHNR and CDR2 FQNEAQ (reference sequence). The CDR3 contains 18 residues. The CDR3 spells CASSVTSGTSGSTDTQYF. The DNA for the CDR3 is TGTGCCAGCAGTGTAACCTCCGGGACTAGCGGCAGCACAGATACGCAGTATTTT.

The CDR3 spells CASSQTGIYQPQHF. CDR3 DNA: TGTGCCAGCAGCCAGACAGGGATTTATCAGCCCCAGCATTTT. This rearrangement joins TRBV6-5 to TRBJ1-5; 7 positions agree with TRBD1. Germline CDR1 and CDR2: MNHEY and SVGAGI. V lost 6 bases and J lost 5; bases outside the gene matches: 7. The CDR3 consists of 14 residues.

The chain links TRBV28 to TRBJ1-1; D remains ambiguous. The length of the CDR3 is 13 residues. CDR1 is MDHEN, CDR2 SYDVKM, per germline. With 3 bases removed from V and 8 bases from J, the gap between germline ends came to 13 bases. In nucleotides, the CDR3 is TGTGCCAGCAGTTTTGGCACCCCCCCCGAAGCTTTCTTT. It translates to CASSFGTPPEAFF.

The chain joins TRBV3-1 (or the pseudogene TRBV3-2) to TRBJ1-2; D is ambiguous. CDR3 size: 14 residues. Germline V gives CDR1 LGHDT, CDR2 YNNKEL (reference sequence). V was pared by 1 base and J by 9 bases, with 15 bases between. CDR3 bases: TGTGCCAGCAGCCAAGCGGGTAGGTCCCCTCGCTACACCTTC. Translating gives CASSQAGRSPRYTF.

The chain combines TRBV12-3 or TRBV12-4 with TRBJ1-1; D is unresolved. The ends were cut back, 5 bases at V and 5 bases at J, with 9 bases in the middle. The CDR3 totals 12 residues. This chain's CDR3 is CASSPPETEAFF. The CDR3 DNA reads as TGTGCCAGCAGTCCGCCCGAGACTGAAGCTTTCTTT.

This chain connects TRBV5-4 to TRBJ2-1; 10 nucleotides line up with TRBD2. The V gene end was trimmed by 1 base and the J gene end by 3 bases; junction bases not matched to a gene: 1. The CDR3 runs 15 residues. Germline loops: CDR1 SGHNT, CDR2 YYREEE (reference sequence). The CDR3 reads CASSLTSGDYNEQFF. CDR3 DNA: TGTGCCAGCAGCTTGACTAGCGGGGACTACAATGAGCAGTTCTTC.

The chain uses TRBV7-8 and TRBJ2-7; tentatively, D is TRBD1 (6 bases). The CDR3 has 13 amino acids. The V and J ends lost 3 bases and 1 base respectively, with 7 bases between them. Germline V gives CDR1 SGHVS, CDR2 FQNEAQ. CDR3 amino acids: CASSFGQSYEQYF. The DNA for the CDR3 is TGTGCCAGCAGCTTCGGACAGTCCTACGAGCAGTACTTC.

V and J are TRBV27 and TRBJ1-4; D gene uncertain. The CDR3 spans 16 residues. Trimming shortened V by 0 bases and J by 0 bases, and 8 bases separated the two germline ends. Per the germline V gene, CDR1 is MNHEY and CDR2 is SMNVEV (reference sequence). The DNA of the CDR3 is TGTGCCAGCAGTTTATCGATCGGGGCAACTAATGAAAAACTGTTTTTT. Protein product: CASSLSIGATNEKLFF.

The chain carries TRBV27 and TRBJ2-2, with 12 nucleotides matching TRBD2. J lost 6 bases, V lost 5 bases, and 7 bases had no gene match. The CDR3 extends over 16 amino acids. Germline CDR1 MNHEY, CDR2 SMNVEV (reference sequence). The CDR3 is CASSLRLAGEAGELFF. The CDR3 DNA reads TGTGCCAGCAGTCTCCGACTAGCGGGAGAGGCCGGGGAGCTGTTTTTT.

J is TRBJ1-2 and V is TRBV28; possibly TRBD1 for D (5 bases). V lost 3 bases to trimming and J lost 4 bases, with 15 bases between them. The CDR3 spans 15 residues. In germline, CDR1 is MDHEN, CDR2 SYDVKM. The CDR3 protein is CASSFYLGAVYGYTF. CDR3 coding DNA: TGTGCCAGCAGTTTTTATCTAGGGGCCGTCTATGGCTACACCTTC.

The chain recombines TRBV6-6 with TRBJ1-2; the D gene is possibly TRBD1 (6 bases). Trimming shortened V by 2 bases and J by 2 bases, and 15 bases separated the two germline ends. Germline values: CDR1 MNHNY, CDR2 SVGAGI (reference sequence). The CDR3 is made up of 16 amino acids. The CDR3 here is CASSYRGGAGNYGYTF. The CDR3 DNA follows: TGTGCCAGCAGTTACCGAGGGGGGGCGGGAAACTATGGCTACACCTTC.

This clone is a singleton in its sample. This chain uses TRBV6-2 or TRBV6-3 with TRBJ2-1, with TRBD2 as a possible D gene (7 bases). V dropped 6 bases and J dropped 14 bases, with 20 bases sitting between them. The CDR3 length is 13 residues. CDR1 is MNHEY and CDR2 is SVGEGT in the germline V gene. CDR3 bases: TGTGCCAGCAGCCCCCTGGGGGCGGGGGTAGAGTTCTTC. This translates into CASSPLGAGVEFF.

V usage is TRBV5-8 and J usage is TRBJ2-1; the match to TRBD1 covers 9 bases. This CDR3 is 14 amino acids long. In germline, CDR1 is SGHTS, CDR2 YDEGEE. Trimming at V came to 4 bases and at J to 7 bases, leaving 6 bases not matched to a gene. Here the CDR3 reads CASSPGQGPNEQFF. CDR3 DNA: TGTGCCAGCAGCCCGGGACAGGGCCCTAATGAGCAGTTCTTC. Looking up the rest from reference TRBV5-8 and TRBJ2-1 gives the full variable domain: EAGVTQSPTHLIKTRGQQATLRCSPISGHTSVYWYQQALGLGLQFLLWYDEGEERNRGNFPPRFSGRQFPNYSSELNVNALELEDSALYLCASSPGQGPNEQFFGPGTRLTVL.

The CDR3 DNA follows: TGTGCCAGCAGCTTAGGAGCTAGCGGGACTTACGAGCAGTACTTC. This gives the protein CASSLGASGTYEQYF. The V and J genes are TRBV7-9 and TRBJ2-7, with 9 bases identical to TRBD2. The germline CDR1 and CDR2 sequences are SEHNR and FQNEAQ (reference sequence). The CDR3 loop spans 15 amino acids. After removal of 1 base from V and 4 bases from J, the junction contained 5 bases not matched to a gene.

The chain couples TRBV6-1 to TRBJ2-5; 11 nucleotides match TRBD1. The CDR3 spans 17 residues. The germline V gene has CDR1 MNHNS and CDR2 SASEGT. With 4 bases clipped from V and 1 base from J, the junction kept 8 bases outside the gene matches. CDR3 nucleotide sequence: TGTGCCAGCAGTGGGGGGAGGACAGGGGGCCTCCAAGAGACCCAGTACTTC. It specifies CASSGGRTGGLQETQYF.

This rearrangement joins TRBV6-1 to TRBJ2-2; D is ambiguous. Germline V gene sequence: CDR1 MNHNS, CDR2 SASEGT. V was pared by 3 bases and J by 4 bases, with 9 bases between. The CDR3 loop spans 14 amino acids. The CDR3 here is CASSDDGFTGELFF. CDR3 sequence (DNA): TGTGCCAGCAGTGATGACGGGTTCACCGGGGAGCTGTTTTTT.

The V call is TRBV7-9, the J call TRBJ1-6, with 8 bases aligning to TRBD1. Germline V gives CDR1 SEHNR, CDR2 FQNEAQ (reference sequence). V trimming: 2 bases; J trimming: 11 bases; junction bases outside the gene matches: 2. This CDR3 is built from 13 residues. The CDR3 loop reads CASSLTQGAPLHF. The CDR3 nucleotides read TGTGCCAGCAGCTTAACACAGGGGGCACCCCTCCACTTT.

The chain combines TRBV9 with TRBJ2-1, with 12 bases that match TRBD2. The V gene's germline CDR1 is SGDLS and CDR2 YYNGEE. The CDR3 totals 14 residues. J lost 4 bases, V lost 7 bases, and 3 bases had no gene match. The CDR3 DNA reads TGTGCCAGCGCACTAGCGGGAGGATACAATGAGCAGTTCTTC. Its translation: CASALAGGYNEQFF. Drawing the rest from reference TRBV9 and TRBJ2-1, the complete variable domain is DSGVTQTPKHLITATGQRVTLRCSPRSGDLSVYWYQQSLDQGLQFLIQYYNGEERAKGNILERFSAQQFPDLHSELNLSSLELGDSALYFCASALAGGYNEQFFGPGTRLTVL.

The CDR3 here is CASSRGTAATNEKLFF. As DNA, the CDR3 is TGTGCCAGCAGCCGGGGGACAGCCGCAACTAATGAAAAACTGTTTTTT. The rearrangement links TRBV3-1 (or the pseudogene TRBV3-2) to TRBJ1-4, with 7 bases that match TRBD1. This CDR3 comprises 16 residues. V shed 4 bases, J shed 0 bases, and the junction held 5 bases outside the gene matches. Germline V gives CDR1 LGHDT, CDR2 YNNKEL (reference sequence).

The chain combines TRBV5-1 with TRBJ2-1; perhaps TRBD1 as D (5 bases). CDR1 is SGHRS, CDR2 YFSETQ, per germline. Trimming stripped 4 bases from V and 8 bases from J, with 19 bases between. This CDR3 comprises 15 residues. DNA for the CDR3: TGCGCCAGCAGCCCGGAAGATATGATAGGGGATGAGCAGTTCTTC. Translation gives CASSPEDMIGDEQFF.

The chain employs TRBV11-2 and TRBJ2-3; no reliable D call. Germline V CDR1 and CDR2: SGHAT, FQNNGV. This CDR3 region has 14 residues. Trimming took 5 bases from V and 2 from J, leaving 11 bases between them. The CDR3 nucleotides read TGTGCCAGCAGCCCACGCGGAGACACAGATACGCAGTATTTT. It yields the protein CASSPRGDTDTQYF.

J is TRBJ2-1 and V is TRBV9; D gene ambiguous. Trimming removed 0 bases at V and 0 bases at J, with 4 bases between. The length of the CDR3 is 14 residues. CDR1 SGDLS and CDR2 YYNGEE come from the germline V gene. The CDR3 region is CASSVASSYNEQFF. In DNA form, the CDR3 reads TGTGCCAGCAGCGTAGCGAGCTCCTACAATGAGCAGTTCTTC.

This clone showed up just a few times. The CDR3 DNA reads TGTGCCAGTAGTATATGGATTGGGGACTCACAGCATTTT. This translates into CASSIWIGDSQHF. This chain links TRBV19 with TRBJ1-5; possible D gene TRBD1, 5 bases. Per germline, CDR1 LNHDA and CDR2 SQIVND (reference sequence). Trimming cost V 2 bases and J 13 bases, with 15 bases left between them. This CDR3 has 13 residues.

V usage is TRBV3-1 (or the pseudogene TRBV3-2) and J usage is TRBJ2-7; maybe TRBD1 (5 bases). This CDR3 has 13 residues. Trimming removed 5 bases at V and 6 bases at J, with 14 bases between. Germline lookup yields CDR1 LGHDT and CDR2 YNNKEL (reference sequence). The chain's CDR3 is CASSTGAGFEQYF. In DNA, the CDR3 is TGTGCCAGCAGCACCGGAGCAGGGTTCGAGCAGTACTTC.

The rearrangement links TRBV30 to TRBJ2-7; tentatively, D is TRBD1 (5 bases). This CDR3 has 14 residues. Deletions cut 0 bases from V and 2 bases from J, with 11 bases between. From germline, CDR1 is GTSNPN and CDR2 SVGIG (reference sequence). The CDR3 DNA reads TGTGCCTGGAGTGTTTGGGGCAGGCCCTACGAGCAGTACTTC. It encodes CAWSVWGRPYEQYF.

The chain combines TRBV7-2 with TRBJ2-3; 7 nucleotides align to TRBD2. The germline V gene has CDR1 SGHTA and CDR2 FQGNSA. The CDR3 sequence is 15 residues long. The V and J ends lost 5 bases and 3 bases, in that order; junction bases with no gene match: 8. The CDR3 DNA reads as TGTGCCAGCAGCCAGACTAGCCGGACTACAGATACGCAGTATTTT. Protein product: CASSQTSRTTDTQYF.